The 3 T cell receptor beta chains reported below all come from one sample, sequenced in a study of shared clonotypes between healthy human individuals. The repertoire was sequenced with immunoSEQ multiplex PCR; TCRdb's copy has only in-frame clones and lacks some. Of under 1,900,000 clones in the sample, less than 99% were seen once. Sequenced: naive CD4+ T cells sorted from blood. Sample subset: CD45RA+ positively selected. The receptors originated from a young man in good health.

In this sample, this clone turned up once. V usage is TRBV7-9 and J usage is TRBJ2-7, with D hard to call. This CDR3 spans 16 amino acids. Trimming took off 8 bases at V and 6 bases at J, with 26 bases between the two ends. Germline CDR1 SEHNR, CDR2 FQNEAQ (reference sequence). CDR3 residues: CASFQYPPIRSTEQYF. The CDR3 nucleotides are TGTGCCAGCTTCCAGTATCCCCCAATCAGGTCGACCGAGCAGTACTTC.

The chain joins TRBV5-1 to TRBJ2-1; D is unclear. From germline, CDR1 is SGHRS and CDR2 YFSETQ. The CDR3 is 12 residues long. With 0 bases removed from V and 9 bases from J, the gap between germline ends came to 7 bases. CDR3 sequence (DNA): TGCGCCAGCAGCTTGGAGTGGCGTGAGCAGTTCTTC. Translating it yields CASSLEWREQFF.

Points on this clone: Other DNA sequences in this specimen translate into the identical CDR3. This chain uses TRBV18 with TRBJ1-5; TRBD1 agrees at 8 bases. V shed 3 bases, J shed 5 bases, and the junction held 3 bases outside the gene matches. CDR3 length equals 14 residues. Germline CDR1 is KGHSH and CDR2 is LQKENI. In nucleotides, the CDR3 is TGTGCCAGCTCACCGACAGGGGCCGATCAGCCCCAGCATTTT. Translated, it gives CASSPTGADQPQHF.